The text below deals with one T cell receptor (beta chain). This entry belongs to a study of T cells in Graves' hyperthyroidism and ophthalmopathy. Study context: The blood sample was taken at first diagnosis, before treatment began.

In germline, CDR1 is LNHDA, CDR2 SQIVND (reference sequence). V gave up 3 bases and J gave up 4 bases; unmatched junction bases: 5. The CDR3 length is 15 residues. An absence of ophthalmopathy progression within 18 months meant stable Graves' hyperthyroidism. There were TCR beta CDR3 regions amplified from RNA transcripts. Using the HTBI primer set, a first-round RT-PCR was run on the TCR CDR3. Each CDR3 protein gets one entry after TCRdb re-called the multiplex PCR reads with MiXCR. The sample has under 550,000 distinct CDR3 sequences, about an eighth seen once; the top ten hold less than 6.5%. Sequencing was performed on blood. This TCR was sampled from a woman aged 18-29 years with Graves' hyperthyroidism. V gene TRBV19 combines with J gene TRBJ1-5; 8 nucleotides match TRBD1. CDR3 sequence reads: CASSIRQGKNQPQHF. The DNA for the CDR3 is TGTGCCAGTAGTATCCGACAGGGGAAGAATCAGCCCCAGCATTTT.